The 11 T cell receptor beta chains in this list originate from one sample, sequenced in a study of shared clonotypes between healthy human individuals. Generated by immunoSEQ multiplex PCR, the TCRdb table keeps only in-frame clones and is missing some. The sample yields about 380,000 clones, about 96% seen once. The sequenced sample was memory CD8+ T cells sorted from blood. The subset is: CD45RO+ cells pooled with CCR7-negative TemRA cells. These receptors all come from a man aged 25-45 years in good health.

This chain joins TRBV7-2 and TRBJ2-5; 8 nucleotides align to TRBD2. This CDR3 region has 16 residues. The germline V gene has CDR1 SGHTA and CDR2 FQGNSA. The ends lost 5 bases at V and 5 bases at J; junction bases unmatched: 13. The CDR3 coding sequence is TGTGCCAGCAGCCCAGGACTAGCACCTAAAGGGGAGACCCAGTACTTC. Its translation is CASSPGLAPKGETQYF.

The chain is built from TRBV11-1 and TRBJ2-7; 13 nucleotides agree with TRBD2. This CDR3 spans 17 amino acids. Germline CDR1 is SGHAT and CDR2 is FQDESV (reference sequence). Trimming at V came to 5 bases and at J to 4 bases, leaving 11 bases not matched to a gene. CDR3 nucleotides: TGTGCCAGCAGCCTCCGGACTAGCGGGAGCTCGGGTTACGAGCAGTACTTC. Its translation is CASSLRTSGSSGYEQYF.

The V and J genes are TRBV19 and TRBJ2-5, with D perhaps matching TRBD1 or TRBD2 (6 bases each). Germline loops: CDR1 LNHDA, CDR2 SQIVND (reference sequence). Trimming cost V 5 bases and J 4 bases, with 17 bases left between them. The CDR3 contains 15 residues. The CDR3: CASSRYRVEGETQYF. The DNA for the CDR3 is TGTGCCAGTAGTCGGTACAGGGTGGAGGGAGAGACCCAGTACTTC.

The chain employs TRBV14 and TRBJ2-7; D remains unclear. This CDR3 has 13 residues. Germline lookup yields CDR1 SGHDN and CDR2 FVKESK. Trimming removed 4 bases from V and 6 bases from J, with 13 bases in between. The CDR3 nucleotides are TGTGCCAGCAGCCTCCTTTGGGGTCCCGAGCAGTACTTC. Translation gives CASSLLWGPEQYF.

The V call is TRBV27, the J call TRBJ2-7; 12 nucleotides line up with TRBD2. The length of the CDR3 is 15 residues. Trimming removed 2 bases from V and 5 bases from J; junction bases left unmatched: 4. Germline V gene sequence: CDR1 MNHEY, CDR2 SMNVEV (reference sequence). The CDR3 sequence is CASSLLAGGPHEQYF. The DNA for the CDR3 is TGTGCCAGCAGTTTACTAGCGGGAGGGCCCCACGAGCAGTACTTC.

The chain links TRBV4-2 to TRBJ2-7; D gene ambiguous. The CDR3 is made up of 14 amino acids. V lost 0 bases and J lost 3, with 9 bases in between. CDR1 is LGHNA, CDR2 YNFKEQ, per germline. CDR3 coding DNA: TGTGCCAGCAGCCAAGACGGCAAGTACTACGAGCAGTACTTC. This gives the protein CASSQDGKYYEQYF.

The V call is TRBV28, the J call TRBJ2-6, with a tentative D call TRBD2 (5 bases). The ends were cut back, 3 bases at V and 4 bases at J, with 10 bases in the middle. The CDR3 is 15 amino acids. The germline V gene has CDR1 MDHEN and CDR2 SYDVKM. CDR3 sequence (DNA): TGTGCCAGCAGTTTTGGAGGAGACGGGGCCAACGTCCTGACTTTC. This translates into CASSFGGDGANVLTF.

The chain recombines TRBV7-9 with TRBJ1-3, with 7 nucleotides matching TRBD1. The germline CDR1 and CDR2 sequences are SEHNR and FQNEAQ (reference sequence). CDR3 length: 16 amino acids. The ends lost 5 bases at V and 0 bases at J; junction bases unmatched: 7. The DNA of the CDR3 is TGTGCCAGCAGCCCCAGACAGGGATACTCTGGAAACACCATATATTTT. It specifies CASSPRQGYSGNTIYF.

This clone has more than one count but fewer than ten. This chain links TRBV6-5 with TRBJ1-5; no definite D call. V lost 0 bases and J lost 9, with 12 bases in between. CDR1 MNHEY and CDR2 SVGAGI come from the germline V gene. The CDR3 loop spans 14 amino acids. The CDR3 here is CASSYSDLGGPQHF. CDR3 coding DNA: TGTGCCAGCAGTTACTCGGATCTGGGAGGGCCCCAGCATTTT.

This chain links TRBV6-5 with TRBJ2-7; D is perhaps TRBD1 (6 bases). This CDR3 has 14 amino acids. Trimming stripped 2 bases from V and 2 bases from J, with 10 bases between. Germline loops: CDR1 MNHEY, CDR2 SVGAGI. The CDR3 region is CASSYAGTTYEQYF. CDR3 nucleotide sequence: TGTGCCAGCAGTTACGCCGGGACAACCTACGAGCAGTACTTC.

This rearrangement joins TRBV6-5 to TRBJ2-5, with 11 bases fitting TRBD2. J gave up 3 bases and V 0 bases, and 0 bases lay outside the gene matches. Looked up from germline, CDR1 is MNHEY and CDR2 is SVGAGI. The CDR3 has 15 residues. The CDR3: CASSYSGLAEETQYF. The CDR3, as DNA: TGTGCCAGCAGTTACTCGGGACTAGCGGAAGAGACCCAGTACTTC.